The source of this T cell receptor beta chain is a study of blood T cell repertoires in COVID-19. Germline lookup yields CDR1 SGHVS and CDR2 FQNEAQ. CDR3 length: 15 residues. V shed 4 bases, J shed 5 bases, and the junction held 11 bases outside the gene matches. Profiled with immunoSEQ multiplex PCR; TCRdb holds only in-frame clones, not every one. This table holds 75,000 to 95,000 clones, roughly 84% found once. The chain links TRBV7-8 to TRBJ2-7; 7 bases align to TRBD1. Input material: peripheral blood. This TCR was sampled from a man between 60 and 75 years old with acute or convalescent COVID-19. DNA for the CDR3: TGTGCCAGCAGCTACACAAGAGCTGACAGGGACGAGCAGTACTTC. It is translated as CASSYTRADRDEQYF. Using reference TRBV7-8 and TRBJ2-7 for the parts outside the CDR3, the full variable domain is GAGVSQSPRYKVAKRGQDVALRCDPISGHVSLFWYQQALGQGPEFLTYFQNEAQLDKSGLPSDRFFAERPEGSVSTLKIQRTQQEDSAVYLCASSYTRADRDEQYFGPGTRLTVT.